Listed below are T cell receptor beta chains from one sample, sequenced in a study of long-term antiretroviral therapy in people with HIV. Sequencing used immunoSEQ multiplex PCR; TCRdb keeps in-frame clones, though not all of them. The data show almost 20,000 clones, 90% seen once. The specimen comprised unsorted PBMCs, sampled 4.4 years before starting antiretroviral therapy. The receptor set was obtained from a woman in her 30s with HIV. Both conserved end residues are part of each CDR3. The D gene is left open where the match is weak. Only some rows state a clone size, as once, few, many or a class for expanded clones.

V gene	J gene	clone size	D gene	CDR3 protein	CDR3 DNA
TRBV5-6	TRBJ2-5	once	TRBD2	CASSPGGAAKETQYF	TGTGCCAGCAGCCCGGGGGGAGCAGCAAAAGAGACCCAGTACTTC
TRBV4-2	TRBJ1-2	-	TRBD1	CASSDRGFYGYTF	TGTGCCAGCAGCGACAGGGGGTTCTATGGCTACACCTTC
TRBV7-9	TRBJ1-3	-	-	CASREGNTIYF	TGTGCCAGCAGGGAAGGAAACACCATATATTTT
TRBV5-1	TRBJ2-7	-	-	CASSLDPNEQYF	TGCGCCAGCAGCTTGGACCCAAACGAGCAGTACTTC
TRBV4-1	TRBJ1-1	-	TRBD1	CASRNIPGQGAFEAFF	TGCGCCAGCAGAAATATTCCGGGACAGGGGGCTTTTGAAGCTTTCTTT
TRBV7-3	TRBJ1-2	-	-	CASSYGTVKGYTF	TGTGCCAGCAGCTACGGGACGGTGAAGGGCTACACCTTC
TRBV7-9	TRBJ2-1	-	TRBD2	CASSVASGGGNEQFF	TGTGCCAGCAGCGTAGCTAGCGGGGGAGGGAATGAGCAGTTCTTC
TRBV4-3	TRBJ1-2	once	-	CASSPPPNLGYGYTF	TGCGCCAGCAGCCCCCCTCCGAATTTGGGCTATGGCTACACCTTC
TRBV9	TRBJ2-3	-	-	CASSVASYTDTQYF	TGTGCCAGCAGCGTAGCCTCCTACACAGATACGCAGTATTTT
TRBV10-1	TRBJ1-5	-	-	CASREGPDGFNQPQHF	TGCGCCAGCAGAGAGGGACCTGACGGTTTCAATCAGCCCCAGCATTTT
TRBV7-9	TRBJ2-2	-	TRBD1	CASSLRTGQDYTGELFF	TGTGCCAGCAGCTTAAGGACGGGACAGGACTACACCGGGGAGCTGTTTTTT
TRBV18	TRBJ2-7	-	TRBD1	CASSPGTGSSYEQYF	TGTGCCAGCTCACCAGGGACAGGAAGCTCCTACGAGCAGTACTTC
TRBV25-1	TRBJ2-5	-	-	CASSPRLSVVAQYF	TGTGCCAGCAGCCCGCGGTTGAGCGTGGTGGCCCAGTACTTC
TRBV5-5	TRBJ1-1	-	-	CASSPHAGAGRNTEAFF	TGTGCCAGCAGCCCCCACGCGGGGGCTGGAAGGAACACTGAAGCTTTCTTT